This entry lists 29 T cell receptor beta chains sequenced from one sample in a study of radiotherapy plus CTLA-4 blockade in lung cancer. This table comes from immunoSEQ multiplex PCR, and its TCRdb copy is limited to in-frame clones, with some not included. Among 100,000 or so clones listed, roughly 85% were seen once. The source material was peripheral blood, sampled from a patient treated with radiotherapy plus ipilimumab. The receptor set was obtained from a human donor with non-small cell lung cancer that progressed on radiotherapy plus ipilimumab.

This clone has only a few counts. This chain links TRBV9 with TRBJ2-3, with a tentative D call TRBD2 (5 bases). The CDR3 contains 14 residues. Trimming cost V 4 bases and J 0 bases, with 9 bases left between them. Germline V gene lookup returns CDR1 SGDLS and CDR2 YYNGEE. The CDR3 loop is CASSPLVSTDTQYF. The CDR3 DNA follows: TGTGCCAGCAGCCCACTAGTTAGCACAGATACGCAGTATTTT. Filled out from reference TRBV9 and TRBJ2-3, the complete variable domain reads DSGVTQTPKHLITATGQRVTLRCSPRSGDLSVYWYQQSLDQGLQFLIQYYNGEERAKGNILERFSAQQFPDLHSELNLSSLELGDSALYFCASSPLVSTDTQYFGPGTRLTVL.

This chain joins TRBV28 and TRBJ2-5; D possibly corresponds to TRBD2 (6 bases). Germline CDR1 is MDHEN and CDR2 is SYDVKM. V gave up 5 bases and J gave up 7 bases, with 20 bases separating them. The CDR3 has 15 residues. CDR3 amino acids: CASSLKIGSGRTQYF. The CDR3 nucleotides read TGTGCCAGCAGTCTAAAAATCGGGAGTGGAAGGACCCAGTACTTC.

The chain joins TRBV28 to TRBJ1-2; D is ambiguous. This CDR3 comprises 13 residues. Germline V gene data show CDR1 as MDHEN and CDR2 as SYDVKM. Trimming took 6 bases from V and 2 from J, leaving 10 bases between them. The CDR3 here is CASRDGLNYGYTF. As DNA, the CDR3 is TGTGCCAGCAGGGACGGACTCAACTATGGCTACACCTTC.

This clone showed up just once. The CDR3 DNA reads TGCAGCGTTGCTTCTAGCGGCCAAGAGACCCAGTACTTC. The encoded protein is CSVASSGQETQYF. This chain links TRBV29-1 with TRBJ2-5; the match to TRBD2 covers 7 bases. V trimming: 4 bases; J trimming: 1 base; junction bases outside the gene matches: 3. CDR1 is SQVTM and CDR2 is ANQGSEA in the germline V gene. The CDR3 length is 13 residues.

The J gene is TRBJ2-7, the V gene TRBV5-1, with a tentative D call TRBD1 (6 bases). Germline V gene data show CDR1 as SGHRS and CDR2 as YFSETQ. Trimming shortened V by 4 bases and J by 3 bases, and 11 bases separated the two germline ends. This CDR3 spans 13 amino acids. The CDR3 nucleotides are TGCGCCAGCAGCCCAGGGGTCCTCTACGAGCAGTACTTC. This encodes CASSPGVLYEQYF. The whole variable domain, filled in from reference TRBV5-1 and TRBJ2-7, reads KAGVTQTPRYLIKTRGQQVTLSCSPISGHRSVSWYQQTPGQGLQFLFEYFSETQRNKGNFPGRFSGRQFSNSRSEMNVSTLELGDSALYLCASSPGVLYEQYFGPGTRLTVT.

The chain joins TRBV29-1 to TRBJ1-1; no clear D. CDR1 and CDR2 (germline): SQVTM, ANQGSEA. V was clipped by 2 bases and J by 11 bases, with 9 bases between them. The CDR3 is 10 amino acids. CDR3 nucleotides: TGCAGCGTTGAACGGCAGAGCGCTTTCTTT. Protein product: CSVERQSAFF. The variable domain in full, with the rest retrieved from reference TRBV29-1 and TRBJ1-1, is SAVISQKPSRDICQRGTSLTIQCQVDSQVTMMFWYRQQPGQSLTLIATANQGSEATYESGFVIDKFPISRPNLTFSTLTVSNMSPEDSSIYLCSVERQSAFFGQGTRLTVV.

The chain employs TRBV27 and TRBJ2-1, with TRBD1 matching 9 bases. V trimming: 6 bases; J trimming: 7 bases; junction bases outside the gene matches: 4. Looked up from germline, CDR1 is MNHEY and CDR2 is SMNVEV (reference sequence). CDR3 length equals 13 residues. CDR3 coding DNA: TGTGCCAGCAGCAAACAGGGGGCTAATGAGCAGTTCTTC. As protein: CASSKQGANEQFF.

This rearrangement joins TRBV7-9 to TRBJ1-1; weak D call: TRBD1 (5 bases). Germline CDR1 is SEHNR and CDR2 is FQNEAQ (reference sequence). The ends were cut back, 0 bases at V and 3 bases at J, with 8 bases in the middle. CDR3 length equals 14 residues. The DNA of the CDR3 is TGTGCCAGCAGCTTAGCTCTAGGGGACACTGAAGCTTTCTTT. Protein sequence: CASSLALGDTEAFF.

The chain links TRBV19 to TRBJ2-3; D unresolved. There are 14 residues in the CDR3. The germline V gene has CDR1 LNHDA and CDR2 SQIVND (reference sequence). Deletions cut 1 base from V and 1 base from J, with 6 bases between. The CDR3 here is CASSIVWGTDTQYF. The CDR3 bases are TGTGCCAGTAGTATAGTTTGGGGCACAGATACGCAGTATTTT.

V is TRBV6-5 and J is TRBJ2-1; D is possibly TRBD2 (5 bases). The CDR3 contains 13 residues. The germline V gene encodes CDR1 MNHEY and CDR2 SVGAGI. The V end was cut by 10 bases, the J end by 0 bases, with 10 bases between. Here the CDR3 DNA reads TGTGCCACAGGAGCGGTCTCCTACAATGAGCAGTTCTTC. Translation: CATGAVSYNEQFF.

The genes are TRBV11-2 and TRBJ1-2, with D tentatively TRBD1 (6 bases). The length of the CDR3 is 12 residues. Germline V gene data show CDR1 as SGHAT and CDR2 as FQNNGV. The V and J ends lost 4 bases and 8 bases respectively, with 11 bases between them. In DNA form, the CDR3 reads TGTGCCAGCAGCTACAGGGTCTCGGGCTACACCTTC. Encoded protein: CASSYRVSGYTF.

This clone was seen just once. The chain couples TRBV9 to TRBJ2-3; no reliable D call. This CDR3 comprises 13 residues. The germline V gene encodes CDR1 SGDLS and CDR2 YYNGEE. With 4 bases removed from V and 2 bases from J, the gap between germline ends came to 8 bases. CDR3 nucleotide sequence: TGTGCCAGCAGCCCCGACAACACAGATACGCAGTATTTT. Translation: CASSPDNTDTQYF.

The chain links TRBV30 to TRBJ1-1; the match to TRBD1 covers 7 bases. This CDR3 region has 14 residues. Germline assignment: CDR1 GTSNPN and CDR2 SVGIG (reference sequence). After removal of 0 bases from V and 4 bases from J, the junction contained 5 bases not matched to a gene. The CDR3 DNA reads TGTGCCTGGAGTGTACAGGGGATGGTCACTGAAGCTTTCTTT. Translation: CAWSVQGMVTEAFF. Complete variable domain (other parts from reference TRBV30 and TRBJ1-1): SQTIHQWPATLVQPVGSPLSLECTVEGTSNPNLYWYRQAAGRGLQLLFYSVGIGQISSEVPQNLSASRPQDRQFILSSKKLLLSDSGFYLCAWSVQGMVTEAFFGQGTRLTVV.

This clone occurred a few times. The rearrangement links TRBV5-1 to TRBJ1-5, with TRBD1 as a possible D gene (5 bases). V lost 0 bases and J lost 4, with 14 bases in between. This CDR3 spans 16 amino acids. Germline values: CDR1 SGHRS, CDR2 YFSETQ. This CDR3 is CASSLGDLAVNQPQHF. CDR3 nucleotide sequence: TGCGCCAGCAGCTTGGGGGACTTGGCCGTTAATCAGCCCCAGCATTTT. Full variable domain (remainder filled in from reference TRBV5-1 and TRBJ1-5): KAGVTQTPRYLIKTRGQQVTLSCSPISGHRSVSWYQQTPGQGLQFLFEYFSETQRNKGNFPGRFSGRQFSNSRSEMNVSTLELGDSALYLCASSLGDLAVNQPQHFGDGTRLSIL.

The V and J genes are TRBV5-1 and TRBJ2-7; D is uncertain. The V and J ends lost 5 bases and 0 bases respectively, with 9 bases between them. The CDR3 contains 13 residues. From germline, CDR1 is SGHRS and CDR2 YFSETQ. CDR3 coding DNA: TGCGCCAGCAGTCCCGGATTCTCCTACGAGCAGTACTTC. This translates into CASSPGFSYEQYF. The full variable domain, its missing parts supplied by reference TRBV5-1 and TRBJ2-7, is KAGVTQTPRYLIKTRGQQVTLSCSPISGHRSVSWYQQTPGQGLQFLFEYFSETQRNKGNFPGRFSGRQFSNSRSEMNVSTLELGDSALYLCASSPGFSYEQYFGPGTRLTVT.

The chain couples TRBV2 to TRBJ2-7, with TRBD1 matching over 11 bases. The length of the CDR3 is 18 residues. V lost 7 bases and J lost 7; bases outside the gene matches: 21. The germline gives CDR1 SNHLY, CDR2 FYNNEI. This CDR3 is CASISGTGGTGGLGEQYF. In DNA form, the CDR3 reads TGTGCCAGCATCTCCGGGACAGGGGGGACGGGAGGATTGGGAGAGCAGTACTTC.

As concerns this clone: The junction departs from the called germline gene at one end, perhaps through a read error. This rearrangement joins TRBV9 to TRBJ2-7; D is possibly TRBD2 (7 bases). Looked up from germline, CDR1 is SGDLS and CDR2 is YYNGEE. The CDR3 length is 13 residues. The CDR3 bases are TGTGCCAGCAGCGTAGGAGGGGGGGGACCTGCGATCTTC. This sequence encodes CASSVGGGGPAIF.

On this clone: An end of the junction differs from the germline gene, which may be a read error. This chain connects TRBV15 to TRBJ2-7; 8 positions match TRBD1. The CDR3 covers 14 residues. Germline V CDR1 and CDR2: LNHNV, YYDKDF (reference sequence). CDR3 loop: CATSTGDRLYEQYF. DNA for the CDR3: TGTGCCACGAGCACCGGGGACAGGCTCTACGAGCAGTACTTC.

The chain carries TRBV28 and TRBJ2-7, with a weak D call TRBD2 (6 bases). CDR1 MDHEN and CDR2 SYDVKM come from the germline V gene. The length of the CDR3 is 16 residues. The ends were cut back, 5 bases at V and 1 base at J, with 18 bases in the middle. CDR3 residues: CASSPTRDWISYEQYV. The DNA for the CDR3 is TGTGCCAGCAGTCCCACCCGGGACTGGATTTCCTACGAGCAGTACGTC.

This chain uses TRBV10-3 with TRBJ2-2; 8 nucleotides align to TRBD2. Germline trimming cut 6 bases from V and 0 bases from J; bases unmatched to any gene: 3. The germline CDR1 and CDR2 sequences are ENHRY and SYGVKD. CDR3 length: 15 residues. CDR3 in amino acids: CAIRVAGTNTGELFF. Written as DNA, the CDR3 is TGTGCCATCAGAGTAGCGGGGACGAACACCGGGGAGCTGTTTTTT.

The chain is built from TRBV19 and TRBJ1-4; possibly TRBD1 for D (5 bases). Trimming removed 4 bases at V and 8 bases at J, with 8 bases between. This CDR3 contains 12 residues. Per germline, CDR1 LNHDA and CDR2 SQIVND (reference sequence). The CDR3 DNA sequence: TGTGCCAGTAGTAGGGGGAACGAAAAACTGTTTTTT. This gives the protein CASSRGNEKLFF. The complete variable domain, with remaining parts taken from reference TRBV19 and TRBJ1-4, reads DGGITQSPKYLFRKEGQNVTLSCEQNLNHDAMYWYRQDPGQGLRLIYYSQIVNDFQKGDIAEGYSVSREKKESFPLTVTSAQKNPTAFYLCASSRGNEKLFFGSGTQLSVL.

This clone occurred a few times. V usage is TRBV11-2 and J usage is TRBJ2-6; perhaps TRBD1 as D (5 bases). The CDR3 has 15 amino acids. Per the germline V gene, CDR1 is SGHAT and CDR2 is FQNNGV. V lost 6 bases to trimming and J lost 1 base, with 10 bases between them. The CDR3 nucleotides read TGTGCCAGCAGGGTAACAGGTTCTGGGGCCAACGTCCTGACTTTC. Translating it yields CASRVTGSGANVLTF.

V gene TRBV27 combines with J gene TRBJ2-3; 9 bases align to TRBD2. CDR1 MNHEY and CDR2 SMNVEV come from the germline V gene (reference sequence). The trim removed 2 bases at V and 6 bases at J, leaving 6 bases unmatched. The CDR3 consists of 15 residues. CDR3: CASSLTAGGPDTQYF. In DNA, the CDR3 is TGTGCCAGCAGTTTAACGGCGGGAGGGCCCGATACGCAGTATTTT.

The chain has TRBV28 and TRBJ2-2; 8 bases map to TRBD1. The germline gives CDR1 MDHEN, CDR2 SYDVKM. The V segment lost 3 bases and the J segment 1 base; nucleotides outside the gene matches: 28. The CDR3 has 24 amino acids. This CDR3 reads CASSFPRPPRKATGDNLNTGELFF. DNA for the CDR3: TGTGCCAGCAGTTTCCCAAGGCCGCCCAGGAAAGCGACAGGGGACAATTTGAACACCGGGGAGCTGTTTTTT. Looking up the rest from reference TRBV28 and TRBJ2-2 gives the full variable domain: DVKVTQSSRYLVKRTGEKVFLECVQDMDHENMFWYRQDPGLGLRLIYFSYDVKMKEKGDIPEGYSVSREKKERFSLILESASTNQTSMYLCASSFPRPPRKATGDNLNTGELFFGEGSRLTVL.

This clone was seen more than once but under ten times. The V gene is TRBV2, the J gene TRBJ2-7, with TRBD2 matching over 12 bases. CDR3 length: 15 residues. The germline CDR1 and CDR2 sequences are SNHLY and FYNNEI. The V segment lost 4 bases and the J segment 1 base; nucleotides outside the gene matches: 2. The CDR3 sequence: CASSVTSGRSYEQYF. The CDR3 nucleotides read TGTGCCAGCAGTGTTACTAGCGGGAGGTCCTACGAGCAGTACTTC.

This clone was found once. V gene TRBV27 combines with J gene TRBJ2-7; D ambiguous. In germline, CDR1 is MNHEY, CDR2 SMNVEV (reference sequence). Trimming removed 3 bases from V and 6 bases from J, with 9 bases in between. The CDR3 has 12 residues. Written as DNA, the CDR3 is TGTGCCAGCAGTTTTTTAGGATCCGAGCAGTACTTC. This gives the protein CASSFLGSEQYF.

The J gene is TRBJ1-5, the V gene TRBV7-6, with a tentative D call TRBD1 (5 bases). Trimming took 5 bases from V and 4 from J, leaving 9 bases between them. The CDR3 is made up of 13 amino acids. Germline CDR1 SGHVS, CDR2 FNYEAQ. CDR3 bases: TGTGCCAGCAGCGGGGACGGAAATCAGCCCCAGCATTTT. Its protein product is CASSGDGNQPQHF.

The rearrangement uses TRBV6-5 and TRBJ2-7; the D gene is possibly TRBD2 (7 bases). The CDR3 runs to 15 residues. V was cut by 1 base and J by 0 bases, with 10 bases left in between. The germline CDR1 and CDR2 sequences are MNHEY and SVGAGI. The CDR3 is CASSYWGGYSYEQYF. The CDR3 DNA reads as TGTGCCAGCAGTTACTGGGGGGGCTACTCCTACGAGCAGTACTTC.

This chain's CDR3 is CASSLAGPRGDTQYF. CDR3 DNA sequence: TGCGCCAGCAGCTTGGCGGGACCCCGGGGAGATACGCAGTATTTT. This sequence joins TRBV5-1 and TRBJ2-3; D may be TRBD1 or TRBD2 (5 bases each). Germline CDR1 is SGHRS and CDR2 is YFSETQ. The CDR3 length is 15 residues. V lost 0 bases, J lost 5 bases, and 13 bases lay in between.